This T cell receptor (beta chain) stems from a study of blood T cells in healthy people across ages. From germline, CDR1 is KGHSH and CDR2 LQKENI. CDR3 length: 15 residues. After removal of 6 bases from V and 4 bases from J, the junction contained 9 bases not matched to a gene. Alongside a J-beta primer mix, a sample-barcoded 5' primer served in a second PCR lasting roughly 7 to 12 cycles. One entry per CDR3 protein, called by TCRdb with MiXCR from the 5' RACE reads. The data contain approximately 2,000,000 distinct CDR3 sequences, about 39% of them seen just once; the ten biggest clones take up 20% to 25%.

This TCR was recovered from a human donor in good health. This rearrangement joins TRBV18 to TRBJ2-7, with 10 bases lining up with TRBD1. The material sequenced was blood. DNA for the CDR3: TGTGCCAGCTCCCGTGTCGGGACAGGGGAGTACGAGCAGTACTTC. Its protein is CASSRVGTGEYEQYF.